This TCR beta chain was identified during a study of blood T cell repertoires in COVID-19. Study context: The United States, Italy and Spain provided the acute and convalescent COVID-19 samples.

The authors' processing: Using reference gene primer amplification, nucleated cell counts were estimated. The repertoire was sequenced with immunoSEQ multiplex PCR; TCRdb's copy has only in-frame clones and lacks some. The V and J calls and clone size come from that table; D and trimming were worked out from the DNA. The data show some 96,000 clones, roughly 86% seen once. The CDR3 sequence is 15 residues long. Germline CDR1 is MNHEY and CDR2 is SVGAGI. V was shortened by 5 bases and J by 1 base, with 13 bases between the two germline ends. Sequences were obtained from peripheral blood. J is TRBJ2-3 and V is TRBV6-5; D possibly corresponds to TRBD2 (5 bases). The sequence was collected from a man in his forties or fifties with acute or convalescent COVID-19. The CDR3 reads CASSPQRAGTDTQYF. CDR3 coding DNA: TGTGCCAGCAGTCCCCAAAGAGCGGGCACAGATACGCAGTATTTT.